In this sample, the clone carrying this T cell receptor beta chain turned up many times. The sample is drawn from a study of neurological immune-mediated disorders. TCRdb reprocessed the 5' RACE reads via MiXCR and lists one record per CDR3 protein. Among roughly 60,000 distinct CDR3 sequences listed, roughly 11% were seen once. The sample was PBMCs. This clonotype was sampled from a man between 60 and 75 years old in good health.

CDR3 region: CASSRGAGNYNEQFF. As DNA, the CDR3 is TGCGCCAGCAGCCGGGGGGCCGGAAATTACAATGAGCAGTTCTTC. The chain uses TRBV5-1 and TRBJ2-1, with a weak D call TRBD2 (7 bases). V was clipped by 4 bases and J by 4 bases, with 15 bases between them. In germline, CDR1 is SGHRS, CDR2 YFSETQ. This CDR3 has 15 residues.